The TCR beta chain described here comes from a study of T-cell memory formation after mild COVID-19. The study's findings and limits: In second-wave clones peaking day 37, SARS-CoV-2 specificity remained unconfirmed. Clones contracting day 15 to 85 were balanced CD4/CD8; later expanders leaned CD4+.

This clonotype appeared a few times. Antigen: not known. This CDR3 has 15 residues. The V and J ends lost 5 bases and 6 bases, in that order; junction bases with no gene match: 12. Germline values: CDR1 MGHRA, CDR2 YSYEKL. TCRdb redid the calling of the 5' RACE reads with MiXCR, one entry per CDR3 protein. Of 470,000 or so distinct CDR3 sequences listed, about 23% are singletons. V usage is TRBV4-1 and J usage is TRBJ1-1; 7 nucleotides line up with TRBD1. The sequencing sample was made of PBMCs or a T cell subset sorted from them (not recorded which). The sequence was obtained from an adult woman who had mild COVID-19 (a few samples of this study predate the infection). Cell type and time point are not known. The CDR3 DNA sequence: TGCGCCAGCAGCGAAAGACAGGGCGGGAGCCCTGAAGCTTTCTTT. Protein product: CASSERQGGSPEAFF.